This T cell receptor beta chain was observed in a study of blood T cell repertoires in COVID-19. Profiling relied on immunoSEQ multiplex PCR, and the TCRdb table lists in-frame clones only, not all of them. This sample yields about 210,000 clones, of which around four fifths are seen a single time; 2.5% belongs to the top ten. Germline-derived CDR1 and CDR2 are LGHNA and YSLEER. The V gene end was trimmed by 4 bases and the J gene end by 1 base; junction bases not matched to a gene: 5. The CDR3 extends over 15 amino acids. This TCR was sampled from a middle-aged woman with active or convalescent COVID-19. Source material: peripheral blood. The chain is built from TRBV4-3 and TRBJ1-1; 8 nucleotides agree with TRBD1. This CDR3 reads CASSRGTGRNTEAFF. The CDR3, as DNA: TGCGCCAGCAGCCGGGGGACAGGCCGGAACACTGAAGCTTTCTTT.